Below, 4 T cell receptor beta chains from the same sample are listed, as sequenced in a study of cytomegalovirus exposure and HLA in healthy donors. Profiled with immunoSEQ multiplex PCR; TCRdb holds only in-frame clones, not every one. The sample has approximately 71,000 clones, 94% seen once. The sample was PBMCs. The receptors come from a young woman in good health and CMV-seronegative.

The rearrangement joins TRBV14 to TRBJ1-5; D gene uncertain. The CDR3 runs to 14 residues. V lost 2 bases to trimming and J lost 6 bases, with 11 bases between them. Germline CDR1 and CDR2: SGHDN and FVKESK. CDR3 protein: CASSQLHPGQPQHF. The CDR3 DNA follows: TGTGCCAGCAGCCAACTCCATCCCGGTCAGCCCCAGCATTTT.

This chain links TRBV29-1 with TRBJ2-7; TRBD1 matches at 8 bases. The germline V gene encodes CDR1 SQVTM and CDR2 ANQGSEA. This CDR3 has 16 residues. The J segment lost 2 bases and the V segment lost 1 base, leaving 10 bases of the junction unmatched. In DNA, the CDR3 is TGCAGCGTTGAAGGGATAGGAGGACAGGGTCCCTACGAGCAGTACTTC. Translated: CSVEGIGGQGPYEQYF.

This clone was counted between two and nine times. This chain links TRBV12-5 with TRBJ2-1, with D uncertain. Per germline, CDR1 LGHNT and CDR2 FRNRAP. Trimming took 6 bases from V and 5 from J, leaving 5 bases between them. This CDR3 comprises 11 residues. Written as DNA, the CDR3 is TGTGCTAGTGGCCTACACAATGAGCAGTTCTTC. It encodes CASGLHNEQFF.

The gene calls are TRBV11-2 and TRBJ1-5, with TRBD1 as a possible D gene (6 bases). V was pared by 0 bases and J by 6 bases, with 9 bases between. The CDR3 is 14 residues long. The germline V gene has CDR1 SGHAT and CDR2 FQNNGV. CDR3 DNA sequence: TGTGCCAGCAGCTTAGACAGGGGCAGTCAGCCCCAGCATTTT. Its protein is CASSLDRGSQPQHF.